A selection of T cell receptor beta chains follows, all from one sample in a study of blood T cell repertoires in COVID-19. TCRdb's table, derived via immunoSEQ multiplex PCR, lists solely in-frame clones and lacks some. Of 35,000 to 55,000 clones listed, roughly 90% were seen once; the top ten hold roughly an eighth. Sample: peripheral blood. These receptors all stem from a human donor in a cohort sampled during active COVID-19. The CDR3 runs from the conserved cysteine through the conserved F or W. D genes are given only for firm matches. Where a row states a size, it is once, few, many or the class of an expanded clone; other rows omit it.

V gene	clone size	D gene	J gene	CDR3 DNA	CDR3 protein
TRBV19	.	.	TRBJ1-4	TGTGCCAGTAGTATAGGCCAGGGGCTGAGTGAAAAACTGTTTTTT	CASSIGQGLSEKLFF
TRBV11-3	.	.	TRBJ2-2	TGTGCCAGCAGCTTAGATCCTGTCGCCGGGGAGCTGTTTTTT	CASSLDPVAGELFF
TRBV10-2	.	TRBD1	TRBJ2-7	TGCGCCAGCAGTGGGGACAGGGCTCGGGACTTC	CASSGDRARDF
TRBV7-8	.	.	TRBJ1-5	TGTGCCAGCAGCTTAGACCTCAGAGGGCCCCAGCATTTT	CASSLDLRGPQHF
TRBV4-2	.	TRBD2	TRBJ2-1	TGTGCCGCGCAAGGCGGGGGGGCCTACAATGAGCAGTTCTTC	CAAQGGGAYNEQFF
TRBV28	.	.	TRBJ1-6	TGTGCCATAAGCGACCCAGGGTTCGATTCACCCCTCCACTTT	CAISDPGFDSPLHF
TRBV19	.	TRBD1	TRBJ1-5	TGTGCCAGTAGTTTCAGGTGGGACAGGGGGCTTCAGCCCCAGCATTTT	CASSFRWDRGLQPQHF
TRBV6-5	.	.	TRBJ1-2	TGTGCCAGCAGTTACTTACGTGTAGGAGAGAACTATGGCTACACCTTC	CASSYLRVGENYGYTF
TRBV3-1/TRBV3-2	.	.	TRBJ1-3	TGTGCCAGCAGCTATTCGGGAGCAGCCGGCTCTGGAAACACCATATATTTT	CASSYSGAAGSGNTIYF
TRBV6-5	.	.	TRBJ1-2	TGTGCCAGCAGTAGAGCTAACTATGGCTACACCTTC	CASSRANYGYTF
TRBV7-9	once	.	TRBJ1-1	TGTGCCAGCACCACTTTAGCGGGGAACACTGAAGCTTTCTTT	CASTTLAGNTEAFF
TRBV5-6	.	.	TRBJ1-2	TGTGCCAGCAGCTTGTCAGGGTACGGCTACACCTTC	CASSLSGYGYTF
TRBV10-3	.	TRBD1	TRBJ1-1	TGTGCCATCAGGACAGGGAGAGAGGGCACTGAAGCTTTCTTT	CAIRTGREGTEAFF